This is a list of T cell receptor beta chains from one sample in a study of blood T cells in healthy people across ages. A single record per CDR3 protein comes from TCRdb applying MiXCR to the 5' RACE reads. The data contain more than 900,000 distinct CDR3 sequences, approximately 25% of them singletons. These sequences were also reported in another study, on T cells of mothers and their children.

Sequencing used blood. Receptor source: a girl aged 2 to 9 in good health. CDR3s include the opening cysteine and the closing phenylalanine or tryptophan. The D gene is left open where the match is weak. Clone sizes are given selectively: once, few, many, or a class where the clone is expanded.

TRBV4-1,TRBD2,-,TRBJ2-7,TGCGCCAGCAGCCAGGTAGCGGGAGCGGGCGAGCAGTACTTC,CASSQVAGAGEQYF
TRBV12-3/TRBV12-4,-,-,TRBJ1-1,TGTGCCAGCAGTCCGAGACAACCCCCGGCGGGAGAAGCTTTCTTT,CASSPRQPPAGEAFF
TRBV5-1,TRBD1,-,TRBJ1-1,TGCGCCAGTAGCTTGGGAGGGACAGGGGTCCACACTGAAGCTTTCTTT,CASSLGGTGVHTEAFF
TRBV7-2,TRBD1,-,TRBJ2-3,TGTGCCAGCAGCTTAAGAATGGTAGGGGGCATAGATACGCAGTATTTT,CASSLRMVGGIDTQYF
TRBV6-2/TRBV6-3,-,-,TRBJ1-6,TGTGCCAGCAGTTACGGGGGTCCACCCCTCCACTTT,CASSYGGPPLHF
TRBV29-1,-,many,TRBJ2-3,TGCAGCGTAACGTTAAGATACACAGATACGCAGTATTTT,CSVTLRYTDTQYF
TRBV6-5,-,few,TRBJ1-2,TGTGCCAGCAGCTCTTCCCTTTGGGGGAATGGCTACACCTTC,CASSSSLWGNGYTF
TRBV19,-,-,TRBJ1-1,TGTGCCAGTAGCCTACAGGAACACACTGAAGCTTTCTTT,CASSLQEHTEAFF
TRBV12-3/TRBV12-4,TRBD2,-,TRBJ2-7,TGTGCCAGCAGTTTTGAGGGGACTAGCCCCCACGAGCAGTACTTC,CASSFEGTSPHEQYF
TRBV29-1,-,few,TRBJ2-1,TGCAGCGTTCCAAGACCTCTGGGACTCTACAATGAGCAGTTCTTC,CSVPRPLGLYNEQFF
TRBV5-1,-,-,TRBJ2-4,TGCGCCAGCAGCTTGGGTACAGGGAAAAACATTCCGTACTTC,CASSLGTGKNIPYF
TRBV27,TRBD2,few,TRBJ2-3,TGTGCCAGCAGACTAGCGGGGGGGGCCTCACAAGATACGCAGTATTTT,CASRLAGGASQDTQYF
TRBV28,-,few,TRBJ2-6,TGTGCCAGCAGTTTACGTGAAGTCTTCACTGGGGCCAACGTCCTGACTTTC,CASSLREVFTGANVLTF
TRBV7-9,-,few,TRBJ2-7,TGTGCCAGCAGCTTTCTTGAGGGAAGCGAGCAGTACTTC,CASSFLEGSEQYF
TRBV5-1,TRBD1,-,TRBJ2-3,TGCGCCAGCAGCTTGGCCGGGGACAGGCGCACAGATACGCAGTATTTT,CASSLAGDRRTDTQYF
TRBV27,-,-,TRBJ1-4,TGTGCCAGCAGTTATCTTAATGGCAGAACGAAGGGAAAACTGTTTTTT,CASSYLNGRTKGKLFF
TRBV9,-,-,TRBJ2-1,TGTGCCAGCAGCGGCCTTAAGGATGAGCAGTTCTTC,CASSGLKDEQFF
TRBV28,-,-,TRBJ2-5,TGTGCCAGCATGTGGGTAGAGACCCAGTACTTC,CASMWVETQYF
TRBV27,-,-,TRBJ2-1,TGTGCCAGCAGTTTGACTGCCCATAGCTCCTACAATGAGCAGTTCTTC,CASSLTAHSSYNEQFF
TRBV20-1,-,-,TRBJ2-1,TGCAGTGCTTGGGCGGGACCCGAAACCAATGAGCAGTTCTTC,CSAWAGPETNEQFF
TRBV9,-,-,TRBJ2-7,TGTGCCAGCAGCGTAGGAGAAGGGTTGGACGAGCAGTACTTC,CASSVGEGLDEQYF
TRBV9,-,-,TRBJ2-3,TGTGCCAGCAACGGCTGGGCCGGGGACGCAGATCCGCAGTATTTT,CASNGWAGDADPQYF
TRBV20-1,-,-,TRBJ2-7,TGCAGTGCTAGGAGTGATTTATCCACCTACGAGCAGTACTTC,CSARSDLSTYEQYF
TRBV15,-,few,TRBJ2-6,TGTGCCACCAGCAGAGAATCGTACGGGAATAGAGCCAACGTCCTGACTTTC,CATSRESYGNRANVLTF
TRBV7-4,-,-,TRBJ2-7,TGTGCCAGCCGGCCCGGGGTCGAGCAGTACTTC,CASRPGVEQYF
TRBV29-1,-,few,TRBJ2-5,TGCAGCGCCACACAGGGTCCGGAGACCCAGTACTTC,CSATQGPETQYF